This is a list of T cell receptor beta chains from one sample in a study of T-cell memory formation after mild COVID-19. From the 5' RACE reads, TCRdb called clonotypes with MiXCR, one entry per CDR3 protein. The sample includes 80,000 to 90,000 distinct CDR3 sequences, about 23% of them seen just once. Sequenced input: PBMCs or a T cell subset sorted from them (not recorded which). All receptors derive from a man younger than 35 who had mild COVID-19 (a few samples of this study predate the infection). Cell type and time point are not known. The CDR3 runs from the conserved cysteine through the conserved F or W. The D gene is left open where the match is weak. Size values are once, few and many counts, or a class for expanded clones, and some rows have none.

V: TRBV7-8; D: -; J: TRBJ2-7; size: -; CDR3: CASRNRFSSYEQYF; DNA: TGTGCCAGCAGAAACAGGTTTAGCTCCTACGAGCAGTACTTC
V: TRBV10-3; D: TRBD1; J: TRBJ2-2; size: -; CDR3: CAISADRVSRELFF; DNA: TGTGCCATCAGCGCCGACAGGGTTAGCCGGGAGCTGTTTTTT
V: TRBV19; D: TRBD1; J: TRBJ1-5; size: -; CDR3: CASSISPGGQPQHF; DNA: TGTGCCAGTAGTATCTCTCCAGGGGGGCAGCCCCAGCATTTT
V: TRBV15; D: -; J: TRBJ2-3; size: -; CDR3: CATSRWADTQYF; DNA: TGTGCCACCAGCAGGTGGGCAGATACGCAGTATTTT
V: TRBV13; D: -; J: TRBJ2-6; size: -; CDR3: CASLYSGANVLTF; DNA: TGTGCCAGCTTGTACTCTGGGGCCAACGTCCTGACTTTC
V: TRBV4-3; D: TRBD1; J: TRBJ2-5; size: few; CDR3: CASSLRDRKETQYF; DNA: TGCGCCAGCAGCCTCCGGGACAGAAAAGAGACCCAGTACTTC
V: TRBV21-1; D: -; J: TRBJ1-1; size: -; CDR3: CASSPDRGENTEAFF; DNA: TGTGCCAGCAGCCCTGACAGGGGCGAGAACACTGAAGCTTTCTTT
V: TRBV5-1; D: TRBD2; J: TRBJ2-7; size: -; CDR3: CASSYGRGGSYEQYF; DNA: TGCGCCAGCAGCTACGGGCGGGGGGGCTCCTACGAGCAGTACTTC
V: TRBV12-3/TRBV12-4; D: -; J: TRBJ1-1; size: few; CDR3: CASSFSWGSDTEAFF; DNA: TGTGCCAGCAGTTTCTCTTGGGGGAGTGACACTGAAGCTTTCTTT
V: TRBV7-9; D: -; J: TRBJ1-3; size: -; CDR3: CASSLVRLSGNTIYF; DNA: TGTGCCAGCAGCTTAGTTCGGCTGTCTGGAAACACCATATATTTT
V: TRBV6-2/TRBV6-3; D: -; J: TRBJ2-3; size: -; CDR3: CASSYRGSDTQYF; DNA: TGTGCCAGCAGTTATCGGGGGTCAGATACGCAGTATTTT
V: TRBV6-5; D: -; J: TRBJ2-2; size: few; CDR3: CASSYGQATGELFF; DNA: TGTGCCAGCAGTTACGGGCAGGCCACCGGGGAGCTGTTTTTT
V: TRBV20-1; D: TRBD1; J: TRBJ1-2; size: -; CDR3: CSARVQGAWDGYTF; DNA: TGCAGTGCTAGGGTACAGGGGGCGTGGGACGGCTACACCTTC
V: TRBV4-3; D: -; J: TRBJ2-7; size: -; CDR3: CASSQTGLSSYEQYF; DNA: TGCGCCAGCAGCCAGACAGGACTCTCCTCCTACGAGCAGTACTTC
V: TRBV20-1; D: -; J: TRBJ1-5; size: few; CDR3: CSARDVDYSNQPQHF; DNA: TGCAGTGCTAGAGATGTGGATTATAGCAATCAGCCCCAGCATTTT
V: TRBV6-5; D: -; J: TRBJ1-1; size: few; CDR3: CASKSVQGSKMAFF; DNA: TGTGCCAGCAAATCGGTACAGGGAAGTAAAATGGCTTTCTTT
V: TRBV20-1; D: TRBD2; J: TRBJ2-1; size: -; CDR3: CSARGAGGHYNEQFF; DNA: TGCAGTGCTAGAGGAGCGGGGGGGCATTACAATGAGCAGTTCTTC
V: TRBV15; D: TRBD1; J: TRBJ2-1; size: few; CDR3: CATNAGTGEQFF; DNA: TGTGCCACCAACGCAGGGACAGGTGAGCAGTTCTTC
V: TRBV4-3; D: -; J: TRBJ2-3; size: -; CDR3: CASSQVRGRTDTQYF; DNA: TGCGCCAGCAGCCAAGTCAGGGGCCGCACAGATACGCAGTATTTT
V: TRBV25-1; D: -; J: TRBJ2-7; size: few; CDR3: CASSEGFYEQYF; DNA: TGTGCCAGCAGTGAAGGCTTCTACGAGCAGTACTTC
V: TRBV6-2/TRBV6-3; D: -; J: TRBJ2-1; size: -; CDR3: CARSPIAGSSYNEQFF; DNA: TGTGCCAGAAGTCCCATCGCGGGGAGCTCCTACAATGAGCAGTTCTTC
V: TRBV7-8; D: TRBD2; J: TRBJ2-3; size: medium-sized; CDR3: CASSLQRGGRDTQYF; DNA: TGTGCCAGCAGCTTACAGCGGGGGGGCCGAGATACGCAGTATTTT
V: TRBV7-3; D: TRBD2; J: TRBJ2-1; size: -; CDR3: CASSPTSGGTLEQFF; DNA: TGTGCCAGCAGCCCGACTAGCGGGGGCACTCTTGAGCAGTTCTTC
V: TRBV9; D: -; J: TRBJ2-5; size: few; CDR3: CASSAGTPQETQYF; DNA: TGTGCCAGCAGCGCCGGGACACCTCAAGAGACCCAGTACTTC
V: TRBV11-2; D: -; J: TRBJ2-1; size: few; CDR3: CASSLVRGFSRLYNEQFF; DNA: TGTGCCAGCAGCTTAGTGCGTGGGTTCTCACGTCTTTACAATGAGCAGTTCTTC
V: TRBV10-2; D: TRBD2; J: TRBJ2-7; size: few; CDR3: CASSESGGAYEQYF; DNA: TGCGCCAGCAGTGAGTCCGGGGGGGCCTACGAGCAGTACTTC
V: TRBV29-1; D: -; J: TRBJ2-5; size: -; CDR3: CSVEFRGETQYF; DNA: TGCAGCGTTGAGTTTAGGGGAGAGACCCAGTACTTC